This section outlines one TCR beta chain sequence together with its context. Its antigen is not known. Germline lookup yields CDR1 SGHTA and CDR2 FQGNSA. The CDR3 consists of 15 residues. V lost 2 bases to trimming and J lost 0 bases, with 7 bases between them. This sample is part of a study of blood T cells in healthy people across ages. Findings of the study overall: It was not known whether donors were CMV positive (a possible confounder of expanded clonotype changes).

The donors, all healthy, were Caucasians living in Russia, aged 6 to 90. Peripheral blood, about 9.3 milliliters per donor, was collected. Extractions gave at least 6 micrograms of total RNA per sample. It was with a sample-barcoded 5' primer and a J-beta primer mix that a second PCR of about 7 to 12 cycles was run. TCRdb reprocessed the 5' RACE reads via MiXCR and lists one record per CDR3 protein. The top ten clones hold approximately 2.1% of a sample with under 2,000,000 distinct CDR3 sequences, roughly 50% of them seen once. This TCR came from a middle-aged woman in good health. The chain has TRBV7-2 and TRBJ1-4; D is unclear. Sequenced: blood. CDR3 region: CASSLHPATNEKLFF. CDR3 bases: TGTGCCAGCAGCTTACATCCTGCAACTAATGAAAAACTGTTTTTT.